This T cell receptor beta chain was recorded in a study of cytomegalovirus exposure and HLA in healthy donors. V shed 5 bases and J 0 bases; nucleotides not matched to a gene: 15. Per the germline V gene, CDR1 is SEHNR and CDR2 is FQNEAQ (reference sequence). The CDR3 totals 18 residues. Regarding this clone: Its target is unknown.

PCR amplification relied on 60 Vbeta primers (plus 13 Jbeta primers). Sequencing was performed with immunoSEQ multiplex PCR; in TCRdb, only in-frame clones are kept and a portion is missing. Among roughly 88,000 clones listed, around three quarters were seen once. Study-wide findings and caveats: In vitro experiments confirmed that three CMV-associated chains were specific for CMV antigens.

The sample taken for sequencing was PBMCs. This rearrangement joins TRBV7-9 to TRBJ1-1, with TRBD1 matching over 7 bases. The source of this sequence is a man aged 25-45 years in good health and CMV-seropositive. The DNA for the CDR3 is TGTGCCAGCAGCCTTTATGTGGGGACAGCAAAAATGAACACTGAAGCTTTCTTT. Its protein is CASSLYVGTAKMNTEAFF.